This T cell receptor beta chain was identified during a study of cytomegalovirus exposure and HLA in healthy donors. As concerns this clone: Antigen unknown. One end of the junction fails to match germline, which may point to a read error. Other nucleotide sequences in the sample specify the same CDR3.

Notes on the study in general: Investigators reported 150 to 200 TCR beta chains as tied to cytomegalovirus. A few chains linked to CMV were shown in vitro to be specific for CMV antigens. Usually a TCR sequence was rare, but some public TCRs were found in many donors.

Sequencing used immunoSEQ multiplex PCR; TCRdb keeps in-frame clones, though not all of them. The sample contains approximately 73,000 clones, around 96% of which appear only once. Germline loops: CDR1 MNHEY, CDR2 SMNVEV (reference sequence). This CDR3 comprises 14 residues. This TCR came from a man between 18 and 29 years old in good health and CMV-seronegative. The sequenced sample consisted of PBMCs. The J gene is TRBJ1-5, the V gene TRBV27; tentative D call: TRBD1 (6 bases). Here the CDR3 reads CASSLRGGGQPQHF. The DNA of the CDR3 is TGTGCCAGCAGTTTAAGGGGGGGAGGTCAGCCCCAACATTTT.